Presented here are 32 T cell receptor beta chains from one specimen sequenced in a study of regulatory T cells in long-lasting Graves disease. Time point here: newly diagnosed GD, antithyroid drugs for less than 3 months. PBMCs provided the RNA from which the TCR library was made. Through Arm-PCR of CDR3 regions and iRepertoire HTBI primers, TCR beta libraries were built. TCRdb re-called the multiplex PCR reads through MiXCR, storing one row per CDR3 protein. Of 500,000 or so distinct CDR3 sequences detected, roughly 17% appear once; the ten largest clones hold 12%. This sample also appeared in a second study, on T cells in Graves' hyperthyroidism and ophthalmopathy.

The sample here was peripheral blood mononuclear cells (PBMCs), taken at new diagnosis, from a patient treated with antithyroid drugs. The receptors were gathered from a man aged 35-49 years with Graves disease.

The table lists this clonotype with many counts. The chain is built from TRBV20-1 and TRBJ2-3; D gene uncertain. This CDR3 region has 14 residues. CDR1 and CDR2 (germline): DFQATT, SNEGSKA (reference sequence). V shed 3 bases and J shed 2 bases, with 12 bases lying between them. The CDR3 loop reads CSASPIVNTDTQYF. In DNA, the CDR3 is TGCAGTGCTAGCCCGATCGTTAACACAGATACGCAGTATTTT.

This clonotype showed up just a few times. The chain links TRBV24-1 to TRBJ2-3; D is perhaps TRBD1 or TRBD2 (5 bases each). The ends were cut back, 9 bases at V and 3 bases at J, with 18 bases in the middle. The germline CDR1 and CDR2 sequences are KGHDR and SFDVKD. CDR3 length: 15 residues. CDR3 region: CATAMGDPRTDTQYF. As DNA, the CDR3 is TGTGCCACCGCTATGGGGGACCCTAGAACAGATACGCAGTATTTT.

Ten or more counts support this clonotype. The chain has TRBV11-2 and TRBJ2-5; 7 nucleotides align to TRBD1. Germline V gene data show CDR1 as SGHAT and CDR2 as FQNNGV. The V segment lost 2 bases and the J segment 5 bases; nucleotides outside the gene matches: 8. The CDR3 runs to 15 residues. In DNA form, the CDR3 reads TGTGCCAGCAGCTTAATAGGAGGCAGGGGGGAGACCCAGTACTTC. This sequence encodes CASSLIGGRGETQYF.

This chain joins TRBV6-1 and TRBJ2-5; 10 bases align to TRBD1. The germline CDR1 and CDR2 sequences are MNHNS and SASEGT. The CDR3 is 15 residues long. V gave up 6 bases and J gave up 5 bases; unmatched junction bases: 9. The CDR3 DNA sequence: TGTGCCAGCAGCCCCGGGACAGGGGAGCCGGAGACCCAGTACTTC. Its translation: CASSPGTGEPETQYF.

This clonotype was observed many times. Written as DNA, the CDR3 is TGTGCCAGCAGTTTGGGCAGGGGTACCATATACACAGATACGCAGTATTTT. Protein: CASSLGRGTIYTDTQYF. The chain employs TRBV12-3 or TRBV12-4 and TRBJ2-3; the D gene is possibly TRBD1 (6 bases). The CDR3 extends over 17 amino acids. V lost 3 bases to trimming and J lost 2 bases, with 18 bases between them.

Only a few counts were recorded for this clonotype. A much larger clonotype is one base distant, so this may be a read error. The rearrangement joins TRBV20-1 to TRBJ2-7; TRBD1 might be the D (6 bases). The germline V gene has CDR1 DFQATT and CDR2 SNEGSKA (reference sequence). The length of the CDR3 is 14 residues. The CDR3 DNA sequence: TGCAGTGCTAGAGATTACAGGGCGGGCTACGGGCAGTACTTC. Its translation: CSARDYRAGYGQYF.

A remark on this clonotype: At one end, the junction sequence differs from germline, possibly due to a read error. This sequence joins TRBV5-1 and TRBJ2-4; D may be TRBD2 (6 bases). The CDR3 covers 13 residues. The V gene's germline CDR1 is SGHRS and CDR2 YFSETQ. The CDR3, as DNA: TGCGCCAGCAGCTTGGTTAGGGGAGGCATTCCGTACTTC. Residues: CASSLVRGGIPYF. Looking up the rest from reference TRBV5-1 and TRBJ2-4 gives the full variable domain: KAGVTQTPRYLIKTRGQQVTLSCSPISGHRSVSWYQQTPGQGLQFLFEYFSETQRNKGNFPGRFSGRQFSNSRSEMNVSTLELGDSALYLCASSLVRGGIPYFGAGTRLSVL.

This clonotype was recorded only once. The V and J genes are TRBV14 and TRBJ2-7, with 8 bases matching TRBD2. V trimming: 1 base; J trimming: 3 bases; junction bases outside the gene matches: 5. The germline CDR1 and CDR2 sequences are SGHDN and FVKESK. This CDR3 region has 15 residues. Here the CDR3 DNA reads TGTGCCAGCAGCCAAGGGAGCGGGAGCTTCTACGAGCAGTACTTC. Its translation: CASSQGSGSFYEQYF. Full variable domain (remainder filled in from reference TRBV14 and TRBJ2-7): EAGVTQFPSHSVIEKGQTVTLRCDPISGHDNLYWYRRVMGKEIKFLLHFVKESKQDESGMPNNRFLAERTGGTYSTLKVQPAELEDSGVYFCASSQGSGSFYEQYFGPGTRLTVT.

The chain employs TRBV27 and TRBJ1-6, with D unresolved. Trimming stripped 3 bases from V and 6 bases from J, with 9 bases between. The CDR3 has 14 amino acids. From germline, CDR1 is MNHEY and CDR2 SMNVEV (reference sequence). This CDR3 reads CASSFPGPNSPLHF. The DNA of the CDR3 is TGTGCCAGCAGTTTCCCGGGTCCTAATTCACCCCTCCACTTT.

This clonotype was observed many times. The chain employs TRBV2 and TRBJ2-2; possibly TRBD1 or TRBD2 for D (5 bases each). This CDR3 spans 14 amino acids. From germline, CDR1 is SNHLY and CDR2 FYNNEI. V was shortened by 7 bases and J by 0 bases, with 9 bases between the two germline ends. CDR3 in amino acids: CASKVGANTGELFF. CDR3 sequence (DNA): TGTGCCAGCAAGGTGGGGGCGAACACCGGGGAGCTGTTTTTT.

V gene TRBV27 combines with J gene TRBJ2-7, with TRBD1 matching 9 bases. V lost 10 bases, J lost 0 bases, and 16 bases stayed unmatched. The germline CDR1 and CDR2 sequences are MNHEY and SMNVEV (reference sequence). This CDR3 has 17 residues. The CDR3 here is CATHKLTPGQGSYEQYF. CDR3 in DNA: TGTGCCACCCACAAATTAACCCCGGGACAGGGCTCCTACGAGCAGTACTTC.

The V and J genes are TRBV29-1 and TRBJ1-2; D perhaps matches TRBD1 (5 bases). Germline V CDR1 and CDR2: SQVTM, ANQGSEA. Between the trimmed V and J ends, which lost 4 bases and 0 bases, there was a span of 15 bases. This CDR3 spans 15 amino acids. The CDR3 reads CSVAAGTVTNYGYTF. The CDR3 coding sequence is TGCAGCGTTGCGGCGGGGACGGTAACTAACTATGGCTACACCTTC.

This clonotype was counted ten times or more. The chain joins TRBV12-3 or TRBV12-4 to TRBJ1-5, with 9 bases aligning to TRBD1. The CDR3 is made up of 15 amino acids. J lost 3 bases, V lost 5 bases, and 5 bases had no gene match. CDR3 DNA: TGTGCCAGCAGTCCCGGACAGGGGATCAATCAGCCCCAGCATTTT. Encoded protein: CASSPGQGINQPQHF.

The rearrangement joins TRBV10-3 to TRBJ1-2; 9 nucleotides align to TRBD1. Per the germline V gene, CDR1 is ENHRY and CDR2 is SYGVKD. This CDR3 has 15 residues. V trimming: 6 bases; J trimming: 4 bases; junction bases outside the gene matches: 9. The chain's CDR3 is CAIRGDREESYGYTF. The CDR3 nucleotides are TGTGCCATCAGGGGGGACAGGGAAGAGAGCTATGGCTACACCTTC.

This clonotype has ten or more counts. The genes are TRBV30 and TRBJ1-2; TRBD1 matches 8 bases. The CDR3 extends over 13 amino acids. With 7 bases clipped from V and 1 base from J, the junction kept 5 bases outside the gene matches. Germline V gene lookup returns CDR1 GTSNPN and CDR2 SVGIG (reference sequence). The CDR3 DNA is TGTGCCTCAGGACAGGGTATTAACTATGGCTACACCTTC. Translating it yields CASGQGINYGYTF.

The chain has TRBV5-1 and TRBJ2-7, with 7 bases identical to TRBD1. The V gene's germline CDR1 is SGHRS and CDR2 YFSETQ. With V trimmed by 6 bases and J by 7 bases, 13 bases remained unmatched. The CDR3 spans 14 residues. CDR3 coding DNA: TGCGCCAGCACCACACCGGGACAGATAAGTGAGCAGTACTTC. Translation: CASTTPGQISEQYF. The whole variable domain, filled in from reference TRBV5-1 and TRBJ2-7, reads KAGVTQTPRYLIKTRGQQVTLSCSPISGHRSVSWYQQTPGQGLQFLFEYFSETQRNKGNFPGRFSGRQFSNSRSEMNVSTLELGDSALYLCASTTPGQISEQYFGPGTRLTVT.

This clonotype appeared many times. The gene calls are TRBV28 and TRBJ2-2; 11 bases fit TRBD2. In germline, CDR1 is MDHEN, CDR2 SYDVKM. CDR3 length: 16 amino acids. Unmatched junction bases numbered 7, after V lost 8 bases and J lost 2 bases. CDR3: CASLGGLAVNTGELFF. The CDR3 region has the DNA TGTGCCAGCCTCGGGGGACTAGCGGTTAACACCGGGGAGCTGTTTTTT.

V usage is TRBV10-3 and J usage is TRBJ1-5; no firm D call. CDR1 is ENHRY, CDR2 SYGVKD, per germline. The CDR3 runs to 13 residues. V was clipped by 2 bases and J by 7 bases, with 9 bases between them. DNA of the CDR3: TGTGCCATCAGTGAGAACAGTCGCCAGCCCCAGCATTTT. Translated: CAISENSRQPQHF.

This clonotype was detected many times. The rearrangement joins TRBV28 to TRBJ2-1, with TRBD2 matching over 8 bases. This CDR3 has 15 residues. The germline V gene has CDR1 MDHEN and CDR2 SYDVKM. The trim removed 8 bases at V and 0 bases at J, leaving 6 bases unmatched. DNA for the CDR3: TGTGCCAGCTTCTCCGGGACTAGCTCCTACAATGAGCAGTTCTTC. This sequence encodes CASFSGTSSYNEQFF.

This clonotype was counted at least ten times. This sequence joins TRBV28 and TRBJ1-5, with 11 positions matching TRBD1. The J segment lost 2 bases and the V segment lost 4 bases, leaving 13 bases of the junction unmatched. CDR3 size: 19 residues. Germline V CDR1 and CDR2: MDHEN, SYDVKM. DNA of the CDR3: TGTGCCAGCAGTTCTCTACTTAAAGGACAGGGGGCAGGCAATCAGCCCCAGCATTTT. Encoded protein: CASSSLLKGQGAGNQPQHF. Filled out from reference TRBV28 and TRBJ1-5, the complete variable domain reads DVKVTQSSRYLVKRTGEKVFLECVQDMDHENMFWYRQDPGLGLRLIYFSYDVKMKEKGDIPEGYSVSREKKERFSLILESASTNQTSMYLCASSSLLKGQGAGNQPQHFGDGTRLSIL.

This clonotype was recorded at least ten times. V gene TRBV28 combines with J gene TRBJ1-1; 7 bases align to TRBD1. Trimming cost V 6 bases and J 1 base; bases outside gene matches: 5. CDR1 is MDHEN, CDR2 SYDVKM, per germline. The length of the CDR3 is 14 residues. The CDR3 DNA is TGTGCCAGCAGCCCGGGACAGTGGAACACTGAAGCTTTCTTT. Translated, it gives CASSPGQWNTEAFF.

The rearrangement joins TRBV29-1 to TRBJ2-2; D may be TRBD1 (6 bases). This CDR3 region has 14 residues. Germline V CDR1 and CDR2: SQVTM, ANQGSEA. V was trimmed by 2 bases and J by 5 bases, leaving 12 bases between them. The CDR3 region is CSVEKGVRTGELFF. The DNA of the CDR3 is TGCAGCGTTGAAAAGGGGGTGAGGACCGGGGAGCTGTTTTTT.

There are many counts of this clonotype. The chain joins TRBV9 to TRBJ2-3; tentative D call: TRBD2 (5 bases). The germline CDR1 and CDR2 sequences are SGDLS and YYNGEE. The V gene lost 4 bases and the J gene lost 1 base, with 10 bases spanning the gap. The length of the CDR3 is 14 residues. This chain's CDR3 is CASSPMRGTDTQYF. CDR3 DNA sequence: TGTGCCAGCAGCCCGATGAGGGGCACAGATACGCAGTATTTT.

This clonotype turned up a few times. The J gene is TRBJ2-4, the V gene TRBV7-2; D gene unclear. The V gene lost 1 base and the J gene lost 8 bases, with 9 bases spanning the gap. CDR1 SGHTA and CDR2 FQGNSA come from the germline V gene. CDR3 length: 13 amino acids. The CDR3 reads CASSLGTWDIQYF. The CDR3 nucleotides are TGTGCCAGCAGCTTAGGGACCTGGGACATTCAGTACTTC.

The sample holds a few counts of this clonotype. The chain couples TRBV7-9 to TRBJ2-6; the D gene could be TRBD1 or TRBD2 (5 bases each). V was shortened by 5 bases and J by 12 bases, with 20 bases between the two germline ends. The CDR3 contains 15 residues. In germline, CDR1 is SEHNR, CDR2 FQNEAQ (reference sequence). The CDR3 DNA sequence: TGTGCCAGCAGCACCCGGGACCTTGGGGAAGGCGTCCTGACTTTC. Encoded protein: CASSTRDLGEGVLTF.

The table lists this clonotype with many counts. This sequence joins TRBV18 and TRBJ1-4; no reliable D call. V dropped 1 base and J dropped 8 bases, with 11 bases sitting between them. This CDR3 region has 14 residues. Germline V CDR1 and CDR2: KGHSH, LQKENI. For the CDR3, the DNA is TGTGCCAGCTCACCACGGGGTGGTGGAGAAAAACTGTTTTTT. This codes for CASSPRGGGEKLFF.

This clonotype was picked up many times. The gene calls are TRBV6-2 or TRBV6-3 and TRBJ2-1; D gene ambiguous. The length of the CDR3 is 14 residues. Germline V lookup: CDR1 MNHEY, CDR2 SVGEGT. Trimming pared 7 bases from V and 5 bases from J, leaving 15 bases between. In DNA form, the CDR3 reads TGTGCCAGCATCGATAACGTCTATCACAATGAGCAGTTCTTC. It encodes CASIDNVYHNEQFF.

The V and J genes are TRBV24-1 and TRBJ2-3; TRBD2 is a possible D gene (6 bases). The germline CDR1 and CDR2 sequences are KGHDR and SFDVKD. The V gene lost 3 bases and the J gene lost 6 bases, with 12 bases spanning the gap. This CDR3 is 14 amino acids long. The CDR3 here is CATSDGIGGDTQYF. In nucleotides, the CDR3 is TGTGCCACCAGTGATGGGATCGGAGGGGATACGCAGTATTTT.

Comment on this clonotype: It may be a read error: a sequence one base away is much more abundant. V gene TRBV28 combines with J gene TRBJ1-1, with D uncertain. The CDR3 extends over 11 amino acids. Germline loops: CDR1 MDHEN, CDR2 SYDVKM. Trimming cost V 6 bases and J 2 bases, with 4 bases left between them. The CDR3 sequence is CASRINTEAFF. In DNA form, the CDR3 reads TGTGCCAGCAGGATTAACACTGAAGCTTTCTTT.

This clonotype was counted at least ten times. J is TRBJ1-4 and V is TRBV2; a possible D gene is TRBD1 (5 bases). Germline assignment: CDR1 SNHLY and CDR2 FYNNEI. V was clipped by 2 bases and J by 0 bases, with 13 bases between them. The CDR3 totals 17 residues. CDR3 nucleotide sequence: TGTGCCAGCAGTGAAACGATGGGGGTTGCAACTAATGAAAAACTGTTTTTT. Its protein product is CASSETMGVATNEKLFF.

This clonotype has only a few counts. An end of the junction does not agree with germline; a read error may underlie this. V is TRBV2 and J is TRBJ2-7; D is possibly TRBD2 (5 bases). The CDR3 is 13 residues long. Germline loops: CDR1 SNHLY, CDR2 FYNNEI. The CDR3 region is CASEGSTSYEQCF. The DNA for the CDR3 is TGTGCCAGTGAAGGGAGCACCTCCTACGAGCAGTGCTTC.

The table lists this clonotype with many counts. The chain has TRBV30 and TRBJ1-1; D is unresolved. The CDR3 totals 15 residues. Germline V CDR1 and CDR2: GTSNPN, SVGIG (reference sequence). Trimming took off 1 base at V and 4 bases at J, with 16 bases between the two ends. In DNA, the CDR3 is TGTGCCTGGAGTGCGATCGGGGTTACGGGCACTGAAGCTTTCTTT. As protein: CAWSAIGVTGTEAFF. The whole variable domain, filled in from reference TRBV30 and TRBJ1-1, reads SQTIHQWPATLVQPVGSPLSLECTVEGTSNPNLYWYRQAAGRGLQLLFYSVGIGQISSEVPQNLSASRPQDRQFILSSKKLLLSDSGFYLCAWSAIGVTGTEAFFGQGTRLTVV.